Below, 15 T cell receptor beta chains from the same sample are listed, as sequenced in a study of long-term antiretroviral therapy in people with HIV. A v3.0 immunoSEQ assay was performed at survey level. Assay: immunoSEQ multiplex PCR; the TCRdb copy retains only in-frame clones and omits some. The table includes tens of thousands of clones, 76% detected once. The material was unsorted PBMCs, obtained 1.1 years before starting antiretroviral therapy. These receptors were collected from a woman between 35 and 50 years old with HIV.

The genes are TRBV5-1 and TRBJ2-5; D is possibly TRBD1 (6 bases). The CDR3 has 15 amino acids. Trimming cost V 4 bases and J 3 bases, with 16 bases left between them. CDR1 and CDR2 (germline): SGHRS, YFSETQ. DNA for the CDR3: TGCGCCAGCAGCCCCTTACCGACAGGAGAAGAGACCCAGTACTTC. It encodes CASSPLPTGEETQYF. Full variable domain (rest looked up from reference TRBV5-1 and TRBJ2-5): KAGVTQTPRYLIKTRGQQVTLSCSPISGHRSVSWYQQTPGQGLQFLFEYFSETQRNKGNFPGRFSGRQFSNSRSEMNVSTLELGDSALYLCASSPLPTGEETQYFGPGTRLLVL.

This chain links TRBV9 with TRBJ2-1; either TRBD1 or TRBD2 may supply D (6 bases each). The germline V gene has CDR1 SGDLS and CDR2 YYNGEE. The CDR3 loop spans 18 amino acids. Trimming took 1 base from V and 5 from J, leaving 22 bases between them. The CDR3 here is CASSVTFWAGTKHNEQFF. The CDR3 bases are TGTGCCAGCAGCGTAACTTTTTGGGCGGGGACAAAACACAATGAGCAGTTCTTC.

This clone is categorized as medium-sized. The chain joins TRBV7-9 to TRBJ1-2; 8 bases are a match to TRBD1. The germline CDR1 and CDR2 sequences are SEHNR and FQNEAQ (reference sequence). This CDR3 contains 15 residues. V dropped 5 bases and J dropped 0; count of bases not matched to a gene: 5. CDR3 sequence reads: CASSPGTGSNYGYTF. The CDR3 region has the DNA TGTGCCAGCAGCCCCGGGACAGGATCTAACTATGGCTACACCTTC.

This clone was counted once. CDR3 sequence reads: CASSSPTSFLSSYEQYF. The CDR3 nucleotides are TGTGCCAGCAGCTCACCTACTAGCTTCTTGAGCTCCTACGAGCAGTACTTC. The chain employs TRBV7-9 and TRBJ2-7, with D maybe TRBD2 (6 bases). The CDR3 totals 17 residues. In germline, CDR1 is SEHNR, CDR2 FQNEAQ (reference sequence). V was trimmed by 4 bases and J by 0 bases, leaving 19 bases between them.

The chain combines TRBV19 with TRBJ1-2; the match to TRBD1 covers 8 bases. The junction had 8 bases not matched to a gene; V was cut back by 0 bases and J by 8 bases. The CDR3 contains 15 residues. Germline V gene lookup returns CDR1 LNHDA and CDR2 SQIVND (reference sequence). CDR3: CASSIDYQGARGYTF. The CDR3 DNA sequence: TGTGCCAGTAGTATAGATTACCAGGGGGCAAGAGGCTACACCTTC. The full variable domain, its missing parts supplied by reference TRBV19 and TRBJ1-2, is DGGITQSPKYLFRKEGQNVTLSCEQNLNHDAMYWYRQDPGQGLRLIYYSQIVNDFQKGDIAEGYSVSREKKESFPLTVTSAQKNPTAFYLCASSIDYQGARGYTFGSGTRLTVV.

The chain carries TRBV6-5 and TRBJ1-2; 8 bases agree with TRBD1. The CDR3 extends over 15 amino acids. Germline V lookup: CDR1 MNHEY, CDR2 SVGAGI. With 7 bases clipped from V and 8 bases from J, the junction kept 15 bases outside the gene matches. The CDR3 DNA reads as TGTGCCAGCAAGGGCGCGACAGGGGAGGTGCGAGGCTACACCTTC. Encoded protein: CASKGATGEVRGYTF.

This clone was observed a few times. A much more abundant neighbour one base away suggests this may be a read error. This chain connects TRBV6-1 to TRBJ2-7; the D is unclear. V lost 3 bases, J lost 0 bases, and 3 bases lay in between. The CDR3 length is 12 residues. Germline V CDR1 and CDR2: MNHNS, SASEGT. The CDR3 is CASSESSYEQYF. CDR3 bases: TGTGCCAGCAGTGAGAGCTCCTACGAGCAGTACTTC.

This chain joins TRBV2 and TRBJ2-3, with 13 bases aligning to TRBD2. V was pared by 6 bases and J by 8 bases, with 14 bases of the junction left unmatched. Germline loops: CDR1 SNHLY, CDR2 FYNNEI. The CDR3 sequence is 17 residues long. CDR3 in DNA: TGTGCCAGCAGCGTCACCCCGGGGACTAGCGGGAAGGGTACGCAGTATTTT. Translating it yields CASSVTPGTSGKGTQYF.

This clone occurred a few times. The V call is TRBV7-6, the J call TRBJ2-2; 12 nucleotides match TRBD2. This CDR3 is 17 amino acids long. Germline V CDR1 and CDR2: SGHVS, FNYEAQ. J lost 5 bases, V lost 6 bases, and 10 bases had no gene match. CDR3 in DNA: TGTGCCAGCAGGCCTCAAGAGGGACTAGCGGGTACCGGGGAGCTGTTTTTT. Amino acids: CASRPQEGLAGTGELFF. The full variable domain, with the rest looked up from reference TRBV7-6 and TRBJ2-2, is GAGVSQSPRYKVTKRGQDVALRCDPISGHVSLYWYRQALGQGPEFLTYFNYEAQQDKSGLPNDRFSAERPEGSISTLTIQRTEQRDSAMYRCASRPQEGLAGTGELFFGEGSRLTVL.

V is TRBV14 and J is TRBJ2-1, with 9 positions matching TRBD1. The J segment lost 7 bases and the V segment lost 4 bases, leaving 8 bases of the junction unmatched. Germline V gene data show CDR1 as SGHDN and CDR2 as FVKESK. The CDR3 is made up of 15 amino acids. CDR3 amino acids: CASSPLGTGRNEQFF. The CDR3 DNA reads TGTGCCAGCAGCCCATTAGGGACAGGGCGGAATGAGCAGTTCTTC.

The chain joins TRBV10-3 to TRBJ1-1, with a weak D call TRBD1 (5 bases). V was clipped by 7 bases and J by 4 bases, with 19 bases between them. CDR3 length: 15 residues. Germline CDR1 and CDR2: ENHRY and SYGVKD. CDR3 DNA sequence: TGTGCCATCAAATCAGGGCGGGGGGATAGCACTGAAGCTTTCTTT. As protein: CAIKSGRGDSTEAFF.

This clone was recorded a few times. The J gene is TRBJ2-3, the V gene TRBV7-6; TRBD2 agrees at 11 bases. The V gene's germline CDR1 is SGHVS and CDR2 FNYEAQ. V dropped 2 bases and J dropped 3; count of bases not matched to a gene: 1. The CDR3 loop spans 15 amino acids. CDR3 bases: TGTGCCAGCAGCTTAACTAGCGGGAGTACAGATACGCAGTATTTT. Amino acids: CASSLTSGSTDTQYF.

This clone has just one count. J is TRBJ2-1 and V is TRBV19; the match to TRBD2 covers 7 bases. Germline V gives CDR1 LNHDA, CDR2 SQIVND (reference sequence). Trimming took 3 bases from V and 2 from J; bases not matched to a gene: 4. CDR3 length: 15 amino acids. CDR3 loop: CASSIGLGAYNEQFF. CDR3 bases: TGTGCCAGTAGTATTGGACTAGGGGCCTACAATGAGCAGTTCTTC.

This chain links TRBV11-2 with TRBJ1-6; D is unresolved. Germline V gene lookup returns CDR1 SGHAT and CDR2 FQNNGV. The CDR3 is 18 residues long. V was pared by 5 bases and J by 0 bases, with 17 bases between. In DNA, the CDR3 is TGTGCCAGCAGCCGACGCGAGGTGGGGAGCTCCTATAATTCACCCCTCCACTTT. Encoded protein: CASSRREVGSSYNSPLHF.

This clone has a handful of counts. V and J are TRBV11-2 and TRBJ2-3; D gene ambiguous. Germline lookup yields CDR1 SGHAT and CDR2 FQNNGV. The CDR3 sequence is 12 residues long. Trimming removed 5 bases from V and 4 bases from J, with 7 bases in between. In DNA, the CDR3 is TGTGCCAGCAGCCTTTCCTCAGATACGCAGTATTTT. This translates into CASSLSSDTQYF.